The 30 T cell receptor beta chains listed next were all sequenced from one sample in a study of beta chain features in type 1 diabetes. TCRB transcripts that were expressed got sequenced, as all of the isolated RNA had been reverse transcribed. The assay was immunoSEQ multiplex PCR, and TCRdb's table has in-frame clones only and misses some. Here the sample spans under 300,000 clones, around 26% being singletons. The sequencing sample was made of central memory CD4+ T cells from blood. The origin of the receptors is a man aged 30-40 years in good health.

This clone was observed a few times. This chain uses TRBV10-3 with TRBJ2-7; D unclear. The CDR3 has 13 residues. Germline V gives CDR1 ENHRY, CDR2 SYGVKD. V was cut by 3 bases and J by 3 bases, with 9 bases left in between. Here the CDR3 DNA reads TGTGCCATCAGTGAAGGGCAAGTCTACGAGCAGTACTTC. Protein sequence: CAISEGQVYEQYF.

V gene TRBV6-5 combines with J gene TRBJ1-2; the D gene is possibly TRBD1 (5 bases). V was trimmed by 8 bases and J by 2 bases, leaving 6 bases between them. The CDR3 runs 11 residues. Germline V gene sequence: CDR1 MNHEY, CDR2 SVGAGI. The CDR3 sequence: CASGGNYGYTF. As DNA, the CDR3 is TGTGCCAGCGGGGGGAACTATGGCTACACCTTC.

There are many counts of this clone. The chain combines TRBV18 with TRBJ2-3; D is unresolved. With 0 bases removed from V and 4 bases from J, the gap between germline ends came to 8 bases. The length of the CDR3 is 14 residues. Germline assignment: CDR1 KGHSH and CDR2 LQKENI. The CDR3 bases are TGTGCCAGCTCACCACCAAGCCTCGCAGATACGCAGTATTTT. The encoded protein is CASSPPSLADTQYF.

J is TRBJ2-5 and V is TRBV7-2; maybe TRBD1 (6 bases). Between the trimmed V and J ends, which lost 1 base and 2 bases, there was a span of 11 bases. The germline CDR1 and CDR2 sequences are SGHTA and FQGNSA. The CDR3 totals 15 residues. In DNA, the CDR3 is TGTGCCAGCAGCTTAGGACAGGTTATACAAGAGACCCAGTACTTC. This encodes CASSLGQVIQETQYF.

Only a few counts were recorded for this clone. The chain employs TRBV7-2 and TRBJ2-7, with D uncertain. Deletions cut 4 bases from V and 3 bases from J, with 10 bases between. The germline CDR1 and CDR2 sequences are SGHTA and FQGNSA. CDR3 length equals 13 residues. CDR3 sequence (DNA): TGTGCCAGCAGCTCCGGACCCTACTACGAGCAGTACTTC. It is translated as CASSSGPYYEQYF.

The J gene is TRBJ1-1, the V gene TRBV30, with TRBD1 identical over 8 bases. V shed 8 bases and J 0 bases; nucleotides not matched to a gene: 2. CDR1 is GTSNPN and CDR2 is SVGIG in the germline V gene (reference sequence). This CDR3 has 12 residues. CDR3 amino acids: CARTGMNTEAFF. CDR3 sequence (DNA): TGTGCCCGGACAGGGATGAACACTGAAGCTTTCTTT.

A few counts support this clone. The chain carries TRBV2 and TRBJ2-7; D ambiguous. CDR1 is SNHLY, CDR2 FYNNEI, per germline. Trimming shortened V by 6 bases and J by 5 bases, and 17 bases separated the two germline ends. The CDR3 sequence is 14 residues long. Written as DNA, the CDR3 is TGTGCCAGCAGCCCTACAGTCCTCATGGACGAGCAGTACTTC. Its protein product is CASSPTVLMDEQYF. Based on the CDR3 plus reference TRBV2 and TRBJ2-7, the full variable domain is EPEVTQTPSHQVTQMGQEVILRCVPISNHLYFYWYRQILGQKVEFLVSFYNNEISEKSEIFDDQFSVERPDGSNFTLKIRSTKLEDSAMYFCASSPTVLMDEQYFGPGTRLTVT.

This clone was detected only a few times. The chain has TRBV28 and TRBJ2-3; TRBD2 aligns across 8 bases. CDR1 and CDR2 from the germline V gene are MDHEN and SYDVKM. The CDR3 loop spans 15 amino acids. V lost 6 bases, J lost 5 bases, and 10 bases stayed unmatched. The CDR3 region has the DNA TGTGCCAGCAGCCCCCCCGGGACTAGTAAAGATACGCAGTATTTT. Translation: CASSPPGTSKDTQYF.

The chain employs TRBV11-3 and TRBJ2-5; D remains unclear. Germline V gene data show CDR1 as SGHNT and CDR2 as YENEEA. The CDR3 is 14 residues long. Trimming stripped 2 bases from V and 1 base from J, with 8 bases between. The CDR3 region has the DNA TGTGCCAGCAGCTTAAGTCCTACCCAAGAGACCCAGTACTTC. Its protein product is CASSLSPTQETQYF.

The chain has TRBV2 and TRBJ1-2; no clear D. Germline CDR1 is SNHLY and CDR2 is FYNNEI. The CDR3 length is 13 residues. Trimming pared 1 base from V and 0 bases from J, leaving 3 bases between. In DNA, the CDR3 is TGTGCCAGCAGTGAAGAGCCTAACTATGGCTACACCTTC. It encodes CASSEEPNYGYTF.

The rearrangement links TRBV29-1 to TRBJ1-1; 7 nucleotides match TRBD1. In germline, CDR1 is SQVTM, CDR2 ANQGSEA. The V segment lost 3 bases and the J segment 4 bases; nucleotides outside the gene matches: 5. The CDR3 runs to 13 residues. The CDR3 DNA sequence: TGCAGCGTTGATATACAGGGGATCACTGAAGCTTTCTTT. Translating gives CSVDIQGITEAFF.

The rearrangement joins TRBV19 to TRBJ2-7; D perhaps matches TRBD2 (6 bases). This CDR3 contains 15 residues. Trimming stripped 4 bases from V and 1 base from J, with 14 bases between. Germline V gene lookup returns CDR1 LNHDA and CDR2 SQIVND (reference sequence). The CDR3 here is CASSTTWDLSYEQYF. The CDR3 DNA sequence: TGTGCCAGTAGTACGACCTGGGACTTGTCCTACGAGCAGTACTTC.

The V and J genes are TRBV4-2 and TRBJ2-1; weak D call: TRBD2 (6 bases). CDR1 and CDR2 from the germline V gene are LGHNA and YNFKEQ. The CDR3 runs 16 residues. Trimming removed 1 base from V and 6 bases from J, with 16 bases in between. CDR3 protein: CASSQGSGGTLNEQFF. CDR3 coding DNA: TGTGCCAGCAGCCAAGGTTCTGGCGGGACTCTCAATGAGCAGTTCTTC.

V gene TRBV25-1 combines with J gene TRBJ1-2, with 11 bases matching TRBD1. Germline V lookup: CDR1 MGHDK, CDR2 SYGVNS. The CDR3 consists of 15 residues. The J segment lost 7 bases and the V segment lost 5 bases, leaving 9 bases of the junction unmatched. The CDR3 DNA reads TGTGCCAGCAGTAGCCCCGGGACAGGGGGAATTGGCTACACCTTC. Protein: CASSSPGTGGIGYTF.

V gene TRBV27 combines with J gene TRBJ2-7; 7 positions agree with TRBD1. J lost 0 bases, V lost 8 bases, and 7 bases had no gene match. Germline V lookup: CDR1 MNHEY, CDR2 SMNVEV (reference sequence). This CDR3 region has 14 residues. The CDR3 sequence is CASEHGDSSYEQYF. CDR3 nucleotide sequence: TGTGCCAGCGAGCATGGGGACAGCTCCTACGAGCAGTACTTC.

V is TRBV5-6 and J is TRBJ1-2, with TRBD1 as a possible D gene (5 bases). Looked up from germline, CDR1 is SGHDT and CDR2 is YYEEEE. CDR3 length: 13 residues. Trimming took off 4 bases at V and 3 bases at J, with 10 bases between the two ends. The CDR3 reads CASSRDSYYGYTF. CDR3 sequence (DNA): TGTGCCAGCAGCCGCGACAGCTACTATGGCTACACCTTC.

The V call is TRBV5-6, the J call TRBJ2-7; TRBD1 aligns across 7 bases. Per germline, CDR1 SGHDT and CDR2 YYEEEE. CDR3 size: 15 residues. J was trimmed by 3 bases and V by 4 bases; bases with no gene match: 10. The CDR3 bases are TGTGCCAGCAGCGTAACAGGGGAAGCTTTCTACGAGCAGTACTTC. This gives the protein CASSVTGEAFYEQYF.

The chain recombines TRBV4-2 with TRBJ2-7; D is undetermined. V was cut by 0 bases and J by 1 base, with 4 bases left in between. The CDR3 has 13 amino acids. Germline lookup yields CDR1 LGHNA and CDR2 YNFKEQ. CDR3 amino acids: CASSQDLSYEQYF. The CDR3 DNA reads TGTGCCAGCAGCCAAGACCTATCCTACGAGCAGTACTTC.

This clone was detected a few times. Written as DNA, the CDR3 is TGTGCCAGCAGCTTAGTACAGCTATACGAGCAGTACTTC. This gives the protein CASSLVQLYEQYF. The V gene is TRBV7-2, the J gene TRBJ2-7, with D unresolved. The germline CDR1 and CDR2 sequences are SGHTA and FQGNSA. The CDR3 loop spans 13 amino acids. Deletions cut 1 base from V and 4 bases from J, with 8 bases between.

In its sample, this clone was seen a few times. The genes are TRBV5-1 and TRBJ2-7, with D perhaps matching TRBD1 (6 bases). The CDR3 loop spans 15 amino acids. Germline V CDR1 and CDR2: SGHRS, YFSETQ. V was cut by 4 bases and J by 2 bases, with 16 bases left in between. CDR3 nucleotide sequence: TGCGCCAGCAGCATCCGACAGGACGGCACCTACGAGCAGTACTTC. It encodes CASSIRQDGTYEQYF.

This clone has ten or more counts. The rearrangement uses TRBV4-3 and TRBJ2-2, with 8 bases lining up with TRBD2. The CDR3 sequence is 17 residues long. The germline CDR1 and CDR2 sequences are LGHNA and YSLEER. The ends lost 1 base at V and 4 bases at J; junction bases unmatched: 8. Written as DNA, the CDR3 is TGCGCCAGCAGCCAAGTAGGGCTAGCGGGCCGCACCGGGGAGCTGTTTTTT. The encoded protein is CASSQVGLAGRTGELFF.

The chain couples TRBV7-9 to TRBJ1-2, with D perhaps matching TRBD1 (5 bases). CDR3 length equals 13 residues. Germline assignment: CDR1 SEHNR and CDR2 FQNEAQ (reference sequence). The DNA for the CDR3 is TGTGTCGCTGGAGGGGAGGTCCTCTATGGCTACACCTTC. Amino acids: CVAGGEVLYGYTF.

This clone appeared many times. V and J are TRBV15 and TRBJ2-5; 10 positions match TRBD1. Germline lookup yields CDR1 LNHNV and CDR2 YYDKDF (reference sequence). V was pared by 6 bases and J by 4 bases, with 5 bases of the junction left unmatched. The CDR3 runs to 14 residues. The CDR3 DNA follows: TGTGCCACCAGGCCTGGGGACAGGGGAGAGACCCAGTACTTC. It yields the protein CATRPGDRGETQYF.

In this sample, this clone turned up many times. V usage is TRBV29-1 and J usage is TRBJ1-2, with a tentative D call TRBD1 (5 bases). V lost 6 bases and J 6 bases, leaving 17 bases between the germline ends. CDR3 size: 13 residues. Germline V gene lookup returns CDR1 SQVTM and CDR2 ANQGSEA. The CDR3 DNA is TGCAGCGTACTACCGGGGCCGGGGGATGGCTACACCTTC. It specifies CSVLPGPGDGYTF.

Notes on this clone: Other nucleotide sequences in the sample specify the same CDR3. The chain joins TRBV30 to TRBJ2-5; D uncertain. Trimming left V 2 bases short and J 1 base short, with 8 bases between. This CDR3 is 13 amino acids long. Per the germline V gene, CDR1 is GTSNPN and CDR2 is SVGIG (reference sequence). CDR3 coding DNA: TGTGCCTGGAGTATAAGGCCCCAAGAGACCCAGTACTTC. Translated, it gives CAWSIRPQETQYF.

V usage is TRBV27 and J usage is TRBJ1-1; no clear D gene. The CDR3 contains 13 residues. Germline CDR1 is MNHEY and CDR2 is SMNVEV (reference sequence). Trimming took off 8 bases at V and 3 bases at J, with 13 bases between the two ends. CDR3 in amino acids: CASSLWEHTEAFF. The DNA for the CDR3 is TGTGCCAGCTCCCTGTGGGAACACACTGAAGCTTTCTTT.

J is TRBJ2-3 and V is TRBV9; D gene unclear. Germline-derived CDR1 and CDR2 are SGDLS and YYNGEE. The V and J ends lost 0 bases and 5 bases respectively, with 4 bases between them. The CDR3 runs 12 residues. CDR3 sequence reads: CASSVDGDTQYF. CDR3 nucleotide sequence: TGTGCCAGCAGCGTAGACGGAGATACGCAGTATTTT.

The rearrangement uses TRBV14 and TRBJ1-5; D is uncertain. V lost 5 bases and J 1 base, leaving 15 bases between the germline ends. Germline V gives CDR1 SGHDN, CDR2 FVKESK. The CDR3 runs 16 residues. The CDR3 DNA is TGTGCCAGCAGCTCCCCCTGGTTTGTGAGCAATCAGCCCCAGCATTTT. Amino acids: CASSSPWFVSNQPQHF.

V and J are TRBV2 and TRBJ1-1; D call uncertain. Trimming left V 3 bases short and J 1 base short, with 6 bases between. Germline V gene lookup returns CDR1 SNHLY and CDR2 FYNNEI. This CDR3 region has 13 residues. The CDR3 reads CASSEFRNTEAFF. In nucleotides, the CDR3 is TGTGCCAGCAGTGAGTTTAGGAACACTGAAGCTTTCTTT.

The chain links TRBV9 to TRBJ2-1, with D perhaps matching TRBD2 (6 bases). The V gene lost 0 bases and the J gene lost 2 bases, with 12 bases spanning the gap. Germline assignment: CDR1 SGDLS and CDR2 YYNGEE. This CDR3 is built from 16 residues. CDR3 region: CASSVEVWGAYNEQFF. CDR3 coding DNA: TGTGCCAGCAGCGTAGAGGTTTGGGGGGCCTACAATGAGCAGTTCTTC. Full variable domain (remainder filled in from reference TRBV9 and TRBJ2-1): DSGVTQTPKHLITATGQRVTLRCSPRSGDLSVYWYQQSLDQGLQFLIQYYNGEERAKGNILERFSAQQFPDLHSELNLSSLELGDSALYFCASSVEVWGAYNEQFFGPGTRLTVL.